This T cell receptor (beta chain) was obtained from a study of CD8+ T cells in alopecia areata. Study-wide context: Treated patients took oral tofacitinib at 5 to 10 mg twice daily. The duration of tofacitinib was 6 to 18 months, with 6 months off drug afterward. Whole-study findings and limits: Scalp and blood samples kept many expanded lesional clones throughout tofacitinib.

Extracted RNA was reverse transcribed, and the resulting cDNA served as sequencing template. Using immunoSEQ multiplex PCR, the repertoire was profiled, and TCRdb retains in-frame clones only, with some absent. Of under 350,000 clones in the sample, roughly 64% were seen once. J lost 0 bases, V lost 4 bases, and 4 bases had no gene match. This CDR3 has 14 amino acids. CDR1 is SGHRS and CDR2 is YFSETQ in the germline V gene. In the case of this clone: Its antigen is currently unknown.

The sample's treatment: oral pan-JAK inhibitor, 5-10 mg twice daily. Alopecia areata patients had lesional scalp punch biopsies and peripheral blood taken from them. Sequencing used CD4+ T cells sorted from blood, obtained at week 24, from a patient treated with tofacitinib. The source is a human donor with alopecia areata. The V gene is TRBV5-1, the J gene TRBJ2-7; 7 positions match TRBD1. CDR3 in amino acids: CASSGDSLSYEQYF. CDR3 DNA sequence: TGCGCCAGCAGCGGGGACAGCCTCTCCTACGAGCAGTACTTC. Full variable domain (rest looked up from reference TRBV5-1 and TRBJ2-7): KAGVTQTPRYLIKTRGQQVTLSCSPISGHRSVSWYQQTPGQGLQFLFEYFSETQRNKGNFPGRFSGRQFSNSRSEMNVSTLELGDSALYLCASSGDSLSYEQYFGPGTRLTVT.